The sequence of this TCR beta chain was determined in a study of chemoradiotherapy in HPV16-positive cancers. Study-wide background: Functional T-cell assays on a couple of HPV16-positive patients' cells defined candidate HPV-specific clones and common TCR motifs.

Trimming removed 0 bases from V and 5 bases from J, with 14 bases in between. From germline, CDR1 is SGHKS and CDR2 YYEKEE (reference sequence). The CDR3 runs to 16 residues. Study conclusions and caveats: HPV-specific T cells were functionally defined from only a couple of HPV16-positive patients.

Regarding this clone: Its antigen remains unidentified.

Clones were sequenced by immunoSEQ multiplex PCR, and TCRdb holds only the in-frame ones, with some missing. The data show several thousand clones, with 60% to 85% seen just once and about 9.1% held by the top ten. This TCR was sampled from a human donor with HPV-associated anogenital cancer. The source was tumor tissue, collected from a patient who underwent chemoradiotherapy. This sequence joins TRBV5-5 and TRBJ1-4; D not certain. CDR3 nucleotide sequence: TGTGCCAGCAGCTTGGCCCGGATTTCACTAAATGAAAAACTGTTTTTT. This sequence encodes CASSLARISLNEKLFF.